What follows is one T cell receptor (beta chain) and its context. These data belong to a study of blood T cell repertoires in COVID-19. Original data processing: The assay estimated nucleated cells by amplifying reference gene primers. Using immunoSEQ multiplex PCR, the repertoire was profiled, and TCRdb retains in-frame clones only, with some absent. V, J and clone size were drawn from that table, and D and trimming were deduced from the DNA. Here the sample spans about 170,000 clones, less than 85% being singletons. Unmatched junction bases numbered 3, after V lost 1 base and J lost 1 base. This CDR3 comprises 15 residues. The germline gives CDR1 SGHNT, CDR2 YYREEE (reference sequence).

This clonotype was sampled from a woman older than 75 with active or convalescent COVID-19. The rearrangement links TRBV5-4 to TRBJ2-3, with 7 bases fitting TRBD2. The sequenced material came from peripheral blood. Here the CDR3 DNA reads TGTGCCAGCAGCTTGCCGGGAGGTGGCACAGATACGCAGTATTTT. It specifies CASSLPGGGTDTQYF.